This passage covers 10 T cell receptor beta chains from one sample sequenced in a study of blood T cell repertoires in COVID-19. Sequencing was performed with immunoSEQ multiplex PCR; in TCRdb, only in-frame clones are kept and a portion is missing. Among over 120,000 clones listed, about 85% were seen once. The specimen was peripheral blood. The receptors here all came from a woman aged 65 to 85 with COVID-19, enrolled during active disease.

This clone appeared a few times. V is TRBV4-1 and J is TRBJ2-3, with 8 nucleotides matching TRBD2. The CDR3 contains 16 residues. Per germline, CDR1 MGHRA and CDR2 YSYEKL. Losses at the gene ends were 0 bases for V and 2 bases for J; bases not matched to a gene: 4. In DNA form, the CDR3 reads TGCGCCAGCAGCCAAGAGGAGCGGGGGCTCACAGATACGCAGTATTTT. Protein: CASSQEERGLTDTQYF.

The chain recombines TRBV5-6 with TRBJ2-1; TRBD2 aligns across 8 bases. V shed 4 bases and J 6 bases; nucleotides not matched to a gene: 3. The V gene's germline CDR1 is SGHDT and CDR2 YYEEEE. The CDR3 is 13 residues long. The CDR3 is CASSNAGGNEQFF. CDR3 nucleotides: TGTGCCAGCAGCAATGCGGGAGGCAATGAGCAGTTCTTC.

V gene TRBV6-2 or TRBV6-3 combines with J gene TRBJ1-2, with D unclear. Per the germline V gene, CDR1 is MNHEY and CDR2 is SVGEGT. CDR3 length: 11 amino acids. The V gene lost 2 bases and the J gene lost 6 bases, with 4 bases spanning the gap. For the CDR3, the DNA is TGTGCCAGCAGTTACGGCCATGGCTACACCTTC. It specifies CASSYGHGYTF.

V is TRBV7-9 and J is TRBJ1-2, with D maybe TRBD1 (6 bases). The CDR3 spans 13 residues. The V end lost 2 bases, the J end lost 8 bases, and 12 bases lay between the germline ends. The germline V gene encodes CDR1 SEHNR and CDR2 FQNEAQ (reference sequence). Written as DNA, the CDR3 is TGTGCCAGCAGCTTACTGGACAGTTGGGGCTACACCTTC. Encoded protein: CASSLLDSWGYTF.

V is TRBV7-2 and J is TRBJ2-1; 11 positions agree with TRBD1. Trimming removed 2 bases from V and 7 bases from J; junction bases left unmatched: 7. The CDR3 is 16 residues long. The germline gives CDR1 SGHTA, CDR2 FQGNSA. In DNA, the CDR3 is TGTGCCAGCAGCTTAAACGGACAGGGGGCCCGGAATGAGCAGTTCTTC. This codes for CASSLNGQGARNEQFF.

This chain connects TRBV5-1 to TRBJ2-6; 10 bases line up with TRBD1. Per germline, CDR1 SGHRS and CDR2 YFSETQ. The CDR3 runs 18 residues. V gave up 6 bases and J gave up 0 bases; unmatched junction bases: 9. For the CDR3, the DNA is TGCGCCAGCACCCCTTGGACAGGGGGGGCCTCTGGGGCCAACGTCCTGACTTTC. It codes for CASTPWTGGASGANVLTF.

This clone was seen a single time. The chain uses TRBV9 and TRBJ2-1; 12 bases are shared with TRBD2. V dropped 3 bases and J dropped 5; count of bases not matched to a gene: 3. The CDR3 is 15 amino acids. Germline V lookup: CDR1 SGDLS, CDR2 YYNGEE. This CDR3 is CASSAGLAGNNEQFF. In nucleotides, the CDR3 is TGTGCCAGCAGCGCCGGACTAGCGGGAAACAATGAGCAGTTCTTC.

This sequence joins TRBV2 and TRBJ2-5, with TRBD1 matching over 11 bases. In germline, CDR1 is SNHLY, CDR2 FYNNEI. Trimming at V came to 4 bases and at J to 3 bases, leaving 4 bases not matched to a gene. The CDR3 is 15 residues long. The CDR3 reads CASSAGTGGKETQYF. CDR3 sequence (DNA): TGTGCCAGCAGTGCCGGGACAGGGGGAAAAGAGACCCAGTACTTC.

The rearrangement joins TRBV3-1 (or the pseudogene TRBV3-2) to TRBJ1-2, with TRBD1 matching 7 bases. Trimming removed 2 bases from V and 4 bases from J; junction bases left unmatched: 10. The CDR3 extends over 16 amino acids. CDR1 is LGHDT and CDR2 is YNNKEL in the germline V gene (reference sequence). The CDR3 loop is CASSQTQTGAGYGYTF. In DNA form, the CDR3 reads TGTGCCAGCAGCCAAACCCAAACAGGGGCTGGCTATGGCTACACCTTC.

The V and J genes are TRBV6-5 and TRBJ1-2; D remains unclear. V lost 0 bases to trimming and J lost 3 bases, with 5 bases between them. The CDR3 spans 13 residues. Germline CDR1 reads MNHEY; CDR2 reads SVGAGI. Written as DNA, the CDR3 is TGTGCCAGCAGTTACTCGTCTGACTATGGCTACACCTTC. Translating gives CASSYSSDYGYTF.